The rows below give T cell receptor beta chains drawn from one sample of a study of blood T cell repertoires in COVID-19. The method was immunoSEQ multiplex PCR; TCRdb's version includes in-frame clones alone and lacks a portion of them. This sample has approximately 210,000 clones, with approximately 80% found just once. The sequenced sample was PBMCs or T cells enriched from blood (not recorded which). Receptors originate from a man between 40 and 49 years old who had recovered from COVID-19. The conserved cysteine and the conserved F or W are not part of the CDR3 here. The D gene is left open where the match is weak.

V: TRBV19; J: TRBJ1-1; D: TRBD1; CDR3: ASSSQGQGTEAF
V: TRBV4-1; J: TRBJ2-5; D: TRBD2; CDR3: ASSQDVVAGGLRETQY
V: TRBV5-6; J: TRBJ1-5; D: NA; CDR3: ASSLRGIFSNQPQH
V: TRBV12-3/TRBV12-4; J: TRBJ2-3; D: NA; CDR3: ASRNPGDTQY
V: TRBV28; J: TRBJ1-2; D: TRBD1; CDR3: ASHTSLGTGGGYT
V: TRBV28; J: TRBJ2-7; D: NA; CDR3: ASTGGSYEQY
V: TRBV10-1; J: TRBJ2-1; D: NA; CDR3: ASSSPQGRAYNEQF
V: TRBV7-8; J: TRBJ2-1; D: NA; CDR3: ASSLSPGSSYNEQF
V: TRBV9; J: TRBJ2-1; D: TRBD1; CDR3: ASSARTGFGNEQF
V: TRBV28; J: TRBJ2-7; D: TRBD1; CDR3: ASGTTGGLGEQY
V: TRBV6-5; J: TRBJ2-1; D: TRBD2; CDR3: ASSQSGTLYNEQF
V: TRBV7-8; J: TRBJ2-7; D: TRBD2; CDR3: ASGLRASGSYEQY
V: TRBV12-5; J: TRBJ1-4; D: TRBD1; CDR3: ASGRQGIGEKLF
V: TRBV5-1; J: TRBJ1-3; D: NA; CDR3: ASSQGQISGNTIY
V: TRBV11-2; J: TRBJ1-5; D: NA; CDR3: ASSLDRGGNQPQH
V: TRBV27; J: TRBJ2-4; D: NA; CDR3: ASRTGAKNIQY
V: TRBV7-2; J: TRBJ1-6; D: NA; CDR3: ASSLIGRGNSPLH
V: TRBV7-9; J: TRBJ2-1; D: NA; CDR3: ASSLLINEQF
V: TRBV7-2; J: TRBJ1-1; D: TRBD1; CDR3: ASSLGYRGIMNTEAF
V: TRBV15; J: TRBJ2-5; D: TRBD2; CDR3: ATSSILAGEGFGDQETQY
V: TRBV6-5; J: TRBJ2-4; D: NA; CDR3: ASSYSWRAGNIQY
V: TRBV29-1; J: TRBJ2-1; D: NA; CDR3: SVDGGRDAYNEQF
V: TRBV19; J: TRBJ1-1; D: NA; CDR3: ASSFWGVDPKAF
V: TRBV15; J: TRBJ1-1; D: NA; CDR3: ATSRGQVNTEAF
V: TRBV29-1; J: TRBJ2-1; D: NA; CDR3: SVEGNIPEQF
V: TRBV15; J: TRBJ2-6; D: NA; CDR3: ATSREADVLT
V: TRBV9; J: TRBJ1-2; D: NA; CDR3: ASSVDSKIYGYT
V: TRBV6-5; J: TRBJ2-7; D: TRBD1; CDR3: ASSTWGQGYEQY
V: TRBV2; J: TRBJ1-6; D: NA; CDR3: AGQGFHNSPLH
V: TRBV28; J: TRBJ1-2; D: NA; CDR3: ALNGNYGYT
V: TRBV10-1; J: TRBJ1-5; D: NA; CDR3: ASSQGTGNQPQH
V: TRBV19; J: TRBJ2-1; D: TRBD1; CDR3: ASIPGQGSEQF
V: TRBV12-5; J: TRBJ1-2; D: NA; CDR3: ASGLRQAGGYT
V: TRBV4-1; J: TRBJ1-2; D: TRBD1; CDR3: ASSQGQGADYGYT
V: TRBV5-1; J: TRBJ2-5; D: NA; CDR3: ASSLGTTKETQY
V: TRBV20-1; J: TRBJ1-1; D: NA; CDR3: SAQSQTEAF
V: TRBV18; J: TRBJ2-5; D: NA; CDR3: ASSPRREEETQY
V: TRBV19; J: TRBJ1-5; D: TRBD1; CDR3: ASSFQRTGGYSNQPQH
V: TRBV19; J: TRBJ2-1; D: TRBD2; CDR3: ASSIRSPGLAGGPMAEQF
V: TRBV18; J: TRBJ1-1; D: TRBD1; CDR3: ASSPRGQGAEGTEAF
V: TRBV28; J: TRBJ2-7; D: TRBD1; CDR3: ASSLRGRQEQY
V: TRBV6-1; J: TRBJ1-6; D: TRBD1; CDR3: ASSEGQGNSPLH
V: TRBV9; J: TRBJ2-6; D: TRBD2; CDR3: ASSVVRGSQSGANVLT
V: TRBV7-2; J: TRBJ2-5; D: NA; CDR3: ASSFGRQETQY
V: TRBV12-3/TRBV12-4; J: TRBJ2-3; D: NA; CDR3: ASALVADTQY
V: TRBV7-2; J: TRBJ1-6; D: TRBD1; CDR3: ASSLRTGPRDSPLH
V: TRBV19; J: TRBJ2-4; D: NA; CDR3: ACSIRQGGSKNIQY
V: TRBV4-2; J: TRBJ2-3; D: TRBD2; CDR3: ASSPKGLAGGLSTDTQY
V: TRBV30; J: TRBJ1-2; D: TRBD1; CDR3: AWSQTRFSTGLGYGYT
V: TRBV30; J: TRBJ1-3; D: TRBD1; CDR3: AWSDRDSYSGNTIY
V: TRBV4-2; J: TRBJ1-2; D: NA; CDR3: ASSQTDALANYGYT